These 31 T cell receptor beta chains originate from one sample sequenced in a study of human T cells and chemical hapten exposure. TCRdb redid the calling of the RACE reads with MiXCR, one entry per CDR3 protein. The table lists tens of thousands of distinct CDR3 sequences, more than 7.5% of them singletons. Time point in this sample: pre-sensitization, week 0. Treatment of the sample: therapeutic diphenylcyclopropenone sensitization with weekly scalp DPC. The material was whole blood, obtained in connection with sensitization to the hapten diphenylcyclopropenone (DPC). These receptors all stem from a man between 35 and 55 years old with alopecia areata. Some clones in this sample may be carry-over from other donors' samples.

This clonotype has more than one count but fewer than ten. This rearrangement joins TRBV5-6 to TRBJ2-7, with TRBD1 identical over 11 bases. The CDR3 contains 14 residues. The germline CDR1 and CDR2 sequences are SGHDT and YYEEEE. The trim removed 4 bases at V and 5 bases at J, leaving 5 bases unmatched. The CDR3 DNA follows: TGTGCCAGCAGCCCGGACAGGGGGCTTGACGAGCAGTACTTC. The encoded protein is CASSPDRGLDEQYF.

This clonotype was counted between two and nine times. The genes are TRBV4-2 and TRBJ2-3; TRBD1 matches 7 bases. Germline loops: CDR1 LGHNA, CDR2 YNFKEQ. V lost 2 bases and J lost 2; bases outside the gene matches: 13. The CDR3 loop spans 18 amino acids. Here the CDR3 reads CASSQSTGSLGVTDTQYF. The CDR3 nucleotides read TGTGCCAGCAGCCAATCGACAGGGTCCCTCGGTGTCACAGATACGCAGTATTTT.

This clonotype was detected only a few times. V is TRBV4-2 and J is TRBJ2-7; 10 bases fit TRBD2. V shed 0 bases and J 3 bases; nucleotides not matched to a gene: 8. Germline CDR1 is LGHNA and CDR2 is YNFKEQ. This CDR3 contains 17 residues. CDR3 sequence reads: CASSQETAGGFGYEQYF. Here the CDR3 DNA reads TGTGCCAGCAGCCAAGAAACAGCGGGAGGGTTCGGCTACGAGCAGTACTTC.

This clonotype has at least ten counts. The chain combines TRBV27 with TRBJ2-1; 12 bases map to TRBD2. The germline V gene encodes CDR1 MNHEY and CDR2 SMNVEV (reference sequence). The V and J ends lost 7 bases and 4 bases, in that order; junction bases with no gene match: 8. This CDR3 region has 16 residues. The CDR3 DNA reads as TGTGCCAGCATGGCTCTAGCGGGAGGGAGGTACAATGAGCAGTTCTTC. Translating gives CASMALAGGRYNEQFF.

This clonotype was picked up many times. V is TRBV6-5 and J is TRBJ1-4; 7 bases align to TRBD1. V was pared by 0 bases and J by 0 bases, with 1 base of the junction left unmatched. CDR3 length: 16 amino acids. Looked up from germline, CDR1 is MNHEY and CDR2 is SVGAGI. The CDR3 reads CASSYSGTATNEKLFF. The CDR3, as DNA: TGTGCCAGCAGTTACTCCGGGACAGCAACTAATGAAAAACTGTTTTTT.

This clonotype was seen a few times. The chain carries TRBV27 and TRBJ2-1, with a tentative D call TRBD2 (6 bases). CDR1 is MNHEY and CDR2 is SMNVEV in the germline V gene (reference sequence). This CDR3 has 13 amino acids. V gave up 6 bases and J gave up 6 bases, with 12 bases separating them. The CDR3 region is CASRPPEGNEQFF. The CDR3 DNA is TGTGCCAGCAGGCCACCGGAGGGCAATGAGCAGTTCTTC.

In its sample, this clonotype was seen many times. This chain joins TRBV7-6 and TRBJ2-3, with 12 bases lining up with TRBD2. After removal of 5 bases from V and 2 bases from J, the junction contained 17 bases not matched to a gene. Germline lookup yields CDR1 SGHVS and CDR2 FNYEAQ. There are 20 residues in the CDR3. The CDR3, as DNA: TGTGCCAGCAGCCTAGGGGGACTAGCGGGCAGCGGTTTACTCACAGATACGCAGTATTTT. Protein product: CASSLGGLAGSGLLTDTQYF. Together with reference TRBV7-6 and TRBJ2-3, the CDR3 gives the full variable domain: GAGVSQSPRYKVTKRGQDVALRCDPISGHVSLYWYRQALGQGPEFLTYFNYEAQQDKSGLPNDRFSAERPEGSISTLTIQRTEQRDSAMYRCASSLGGLAGSGLLTDTQYFGPGTRLTVL.

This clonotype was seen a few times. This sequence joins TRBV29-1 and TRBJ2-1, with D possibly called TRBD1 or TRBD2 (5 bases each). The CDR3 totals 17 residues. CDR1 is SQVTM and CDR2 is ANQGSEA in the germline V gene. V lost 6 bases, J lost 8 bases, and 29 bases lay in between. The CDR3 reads CSVPTISGTPTGDEQFF. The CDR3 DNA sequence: TGCAGCGTCCCAACCATATCCGGGACGCCGACTGGGGATGAGCAGTTCTTC.

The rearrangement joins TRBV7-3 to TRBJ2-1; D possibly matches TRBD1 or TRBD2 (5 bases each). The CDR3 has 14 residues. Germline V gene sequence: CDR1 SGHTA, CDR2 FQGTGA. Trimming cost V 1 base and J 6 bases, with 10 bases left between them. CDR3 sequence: CASSLIPGSNEQFF. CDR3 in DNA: TGTGCCAGCAGCTTAATTCCAGGGAGCAATGAGCAGTTCTTC.

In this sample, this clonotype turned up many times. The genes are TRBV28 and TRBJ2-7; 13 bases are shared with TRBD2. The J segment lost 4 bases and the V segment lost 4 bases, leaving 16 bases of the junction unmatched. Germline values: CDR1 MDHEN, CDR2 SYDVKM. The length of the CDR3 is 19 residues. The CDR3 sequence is CASSSYRGGLAGSSYEQYF. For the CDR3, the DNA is TGTGCCAGCAGTTCGTACAGGGGGGGACTAGCGGGAAGCTCTTACGAGCAGTACTTC.

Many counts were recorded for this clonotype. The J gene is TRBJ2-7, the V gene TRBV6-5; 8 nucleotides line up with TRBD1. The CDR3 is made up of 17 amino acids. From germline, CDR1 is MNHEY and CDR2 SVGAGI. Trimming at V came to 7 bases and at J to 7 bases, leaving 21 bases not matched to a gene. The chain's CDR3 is CASTPFRRTGLTGEQYF. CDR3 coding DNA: TGTGCCAGCACCCCATTTAGAAGGACAGGGCTGACTGGGGAGCAGTACTTC.

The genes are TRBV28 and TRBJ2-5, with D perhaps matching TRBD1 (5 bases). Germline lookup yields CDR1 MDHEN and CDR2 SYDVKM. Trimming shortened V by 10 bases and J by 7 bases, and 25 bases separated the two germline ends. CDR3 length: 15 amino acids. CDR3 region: CATNSRRGPRPTQYF. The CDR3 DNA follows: TGTGCCACGAACTCGCGTAGGGGTCCCCGTCCGACCCAGTACTTC.

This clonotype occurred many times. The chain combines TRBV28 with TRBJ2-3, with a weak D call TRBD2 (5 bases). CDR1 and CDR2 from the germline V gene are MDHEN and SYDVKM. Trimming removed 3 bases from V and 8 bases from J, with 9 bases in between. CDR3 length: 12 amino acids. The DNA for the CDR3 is TGTGCCAGCAGTTTGGTAGGGAGTACGCAGTATTTT. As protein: CASSLVGSTQYF. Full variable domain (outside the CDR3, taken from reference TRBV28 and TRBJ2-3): DVKVTQSSRYLVKRTGEKVFLECVQDMDHENMFWYRQDPGLGLRLIYFSYDVKMKEKGDIPEGYSVSREKKERFSLILESASTNQTSMYLCASSLVGSTQYFGPGTRLTVL.

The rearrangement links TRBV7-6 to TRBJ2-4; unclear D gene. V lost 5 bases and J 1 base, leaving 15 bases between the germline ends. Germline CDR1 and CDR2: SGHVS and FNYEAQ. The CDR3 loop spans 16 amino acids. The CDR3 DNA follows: TGTGCCAGCAGCCTCCCGTCAGGTGATGCCAAAAACATTCAGTACTTC. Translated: CASSLPSGDAKNIQYF.

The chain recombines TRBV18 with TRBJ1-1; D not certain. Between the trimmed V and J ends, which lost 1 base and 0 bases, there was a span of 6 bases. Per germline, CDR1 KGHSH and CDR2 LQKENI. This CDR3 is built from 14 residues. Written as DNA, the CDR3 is TGTGCCAGCTCACCACATCCTCTGAACACTGAAGCTTTCTTT. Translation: CASSPHPLNTEAFF. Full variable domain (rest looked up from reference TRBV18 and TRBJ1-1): NAGVMQNPRHLVRRRGQEARLRCSPMKGHSHVYWYRQLPEEGLKFMVYLQKENIIDESGMPKERFSAEFPKEGPSILRIQQVVRGDSAAYFCASSPHPLNTEAFFGQGTRLTVV.

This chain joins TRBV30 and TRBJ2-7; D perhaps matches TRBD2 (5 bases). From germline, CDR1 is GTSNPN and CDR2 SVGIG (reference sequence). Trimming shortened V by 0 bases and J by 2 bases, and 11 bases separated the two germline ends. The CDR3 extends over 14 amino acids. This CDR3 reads CAWSVSSGTYEQYF. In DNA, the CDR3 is TGTGCCTGGAGTGTATCCAGCGGAACCTACGAGCAGTACTTC.

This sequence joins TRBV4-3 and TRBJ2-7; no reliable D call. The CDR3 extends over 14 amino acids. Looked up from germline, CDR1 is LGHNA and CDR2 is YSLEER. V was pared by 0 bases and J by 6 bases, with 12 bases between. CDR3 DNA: TGCGCCAGCAGCCAAGATCGAGAGGTTAGCGAGCAGTACTTC. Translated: CASSQDREVSEQYF.

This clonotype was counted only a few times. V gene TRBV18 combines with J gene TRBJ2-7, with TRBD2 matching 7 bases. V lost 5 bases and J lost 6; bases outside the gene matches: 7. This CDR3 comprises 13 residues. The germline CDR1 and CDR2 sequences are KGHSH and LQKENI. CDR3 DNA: TGTGCCAGCTCAACAGCCACGGGGGGCGAGCAGTACTTC. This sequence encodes CASSTATGGEQYF. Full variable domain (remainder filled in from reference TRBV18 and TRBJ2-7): NAGVMQNPRHLVRRRGQEARLRCSPMKGHSHVYWYRQLPEEGLKFMVYLQKENIIDESGMPKERFSAEFPKEGPSILRIQQVVRGDSAAYFCASSTATGGEQYFGPGTRLTVT.

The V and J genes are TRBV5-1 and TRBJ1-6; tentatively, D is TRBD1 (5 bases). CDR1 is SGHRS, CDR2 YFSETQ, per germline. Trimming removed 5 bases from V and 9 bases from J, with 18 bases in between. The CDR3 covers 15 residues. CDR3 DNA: TGCGCCAGCAGAAACCGGGACGCCGGCGGTTCACCCCTCCACTTT. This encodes CASRNRDAGGSPLHF.

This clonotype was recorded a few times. CDR3 nucleotides: TGTGCCAGCAGTTTTGTGGGGGCGCGGAACACTGAAGCTTTCTTT. It specifies CASSFVGARNTEAFF. This chain connects TRBV28 to TRBJ1-1; D possibly corresponds to TRBD1 (6 bases). The CDR3 contains 15 residues. Germline CDR1 and CDR2: MDHEN and SYDVKM. The V end lost 3 bases, the J end lost 1 base, and 12 bases lay between the germline ends.

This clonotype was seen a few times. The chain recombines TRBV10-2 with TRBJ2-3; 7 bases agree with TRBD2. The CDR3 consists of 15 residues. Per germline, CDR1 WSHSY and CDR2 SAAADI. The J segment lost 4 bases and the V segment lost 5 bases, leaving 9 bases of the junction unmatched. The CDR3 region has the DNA TGCGCCAGCAGTCTTCGGGAGGCAGGAGCAGATACGCAGTATTTT. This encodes CASSLREAGADTQYF.

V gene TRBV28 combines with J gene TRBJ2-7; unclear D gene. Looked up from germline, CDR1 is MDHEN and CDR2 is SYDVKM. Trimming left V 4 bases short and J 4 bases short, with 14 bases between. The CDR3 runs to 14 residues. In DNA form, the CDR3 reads TGTGCCAGCAGTTCACCGAGAGTGGGTTACGAGCAGTACTTC. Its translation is CASSSPRVGYEQYF.

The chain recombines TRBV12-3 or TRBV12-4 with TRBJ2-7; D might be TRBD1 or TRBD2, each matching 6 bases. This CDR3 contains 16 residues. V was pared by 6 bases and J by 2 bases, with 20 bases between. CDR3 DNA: TGTGCCAGCAGCCCGATAGGGGGGATCTTAACCTACGAGCAGTACTTC. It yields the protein CASSPIGGILTYEQYF.

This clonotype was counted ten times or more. The CDR3 DNA reads TGCGCCAGCAGCACAGGACATGGGGAGACCCAGTACTTC. This codes for CASSTGHGETQYF. This chain links TRBV5-1 with TRBJ2-5; a weak D match, TRBD1 (5 bases). V was cut by 4 bases and J by 5 bases, with 12 bases left in between. CDR3 length equals 13 residues. Germline V CDR1 and CDR2: SGHRS, YFSETQ.

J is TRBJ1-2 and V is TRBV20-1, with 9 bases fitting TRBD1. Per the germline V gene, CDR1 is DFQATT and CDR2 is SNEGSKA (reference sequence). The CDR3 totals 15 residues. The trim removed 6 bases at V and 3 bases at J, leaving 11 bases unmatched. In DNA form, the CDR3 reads TGCAGTGCCAACCGGGACAGGGAAGGACACTATGGCTACACCTTC. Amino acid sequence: CSANRDREGHYGYTF.

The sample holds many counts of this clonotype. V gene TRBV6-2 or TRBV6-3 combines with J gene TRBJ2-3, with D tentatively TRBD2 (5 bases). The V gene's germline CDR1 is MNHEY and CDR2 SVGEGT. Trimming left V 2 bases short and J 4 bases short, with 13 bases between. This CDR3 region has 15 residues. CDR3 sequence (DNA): TGTGCCAGCAGTTACACCGCCTTAGCGTCAGATACGCAGTATTTT. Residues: CASSYTALASDTQYF.

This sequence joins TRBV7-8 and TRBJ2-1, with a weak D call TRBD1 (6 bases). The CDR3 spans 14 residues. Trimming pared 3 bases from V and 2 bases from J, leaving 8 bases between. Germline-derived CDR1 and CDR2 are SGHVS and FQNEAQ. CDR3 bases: TGTGCCAGCAGCTTCCGGGACACCTACAATGAGCAGTTCTTC. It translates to CASSFRDTYNEQFF.

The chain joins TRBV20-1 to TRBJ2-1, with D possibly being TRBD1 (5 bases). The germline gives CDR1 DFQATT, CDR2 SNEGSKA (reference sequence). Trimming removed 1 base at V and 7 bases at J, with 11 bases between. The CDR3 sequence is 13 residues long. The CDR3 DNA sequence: TGCAGTGCTAGAGGGCAGGGTAGGAATGAGCAGTTCTTC. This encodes CSARGQGRNEQFF.

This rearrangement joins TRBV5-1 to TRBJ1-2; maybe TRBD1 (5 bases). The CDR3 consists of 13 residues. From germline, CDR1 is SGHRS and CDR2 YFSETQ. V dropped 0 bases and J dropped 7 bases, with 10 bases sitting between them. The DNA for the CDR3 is TGCGCCAGCAGCTTGGAGGGGCTCGGTGGCTACACCTTC. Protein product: CASSLEGLGGYTF.

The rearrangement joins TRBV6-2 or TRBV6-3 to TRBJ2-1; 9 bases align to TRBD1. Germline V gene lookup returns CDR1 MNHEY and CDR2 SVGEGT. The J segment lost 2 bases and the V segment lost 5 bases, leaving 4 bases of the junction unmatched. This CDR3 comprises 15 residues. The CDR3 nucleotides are TGTGCCAGCAGTGCGGACAGGGGCGCCTACAATGAGCAGTTCTTC. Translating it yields CASSADRGAYNEQFF.

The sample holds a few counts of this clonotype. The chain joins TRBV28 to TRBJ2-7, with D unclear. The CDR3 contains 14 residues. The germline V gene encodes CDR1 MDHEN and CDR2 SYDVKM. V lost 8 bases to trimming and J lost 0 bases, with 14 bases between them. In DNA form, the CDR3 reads TGTGCCAGCGGATTTCGAGGAAGCTCCTACGAGCAGTACTTC. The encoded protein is CASGFRGSSYEQYF.